Below, 15 T cell receptor beta chains from the same sample are listed, as sequenced in a study of identical twins. TCRdb itself ran the 5' RACE reads through MiXCR, one entry per CDR3 protein. Among 1,800,000 or so distinct CDR3 sequences listed, 32% were seen once. Material for sequencing was cord blood. These receptor sequences come from a newborn girl in good health.

Only a few counts were recorded for this clonotype. The chain has TRBV5-6 and TRBJ2-3, with D possibly TRBD2 on 6 matching bases. The CDR3 is 17 amino acids. Trimming cost V 4 bases and J 2 bases, with 20 bases left between them. Germline values: CDR1 SGHDT, CDR2 YYEEEE. CDR3 bases: TGTGCCAGCAGCGAATCCTATGGGGCGGGGACCACAGATACGCAGTATTTT. Translating gives CASSESYGAGTTDTQYF.

This clonotype was recorded a few times. V and J are TRBV21-1 and TRBJ1-4; the table's D call, TRBD1, has no DNA check behind it. TRBV21-1 is assigned pseudogene status. This CDR3 spans 16 amino acids. CDR3: CASSKADRETNEKLFF. The CDR3 DNA sequence: TGTGCCAGCAGCAAAGCGGACAGGGAAACTAATGAAAAACTGTTTTTT.

The genes are TRBV2 and TRBJ1-6; D is unresolved. V lost 6 bases and J lost 6, with 15 bases in between. The germline CDR1 and CDR2 sequences are SNHLY and FYNNEI. This CDR3 is built from 15 residues. CDR3 in amino acids: CASRDLGSPNSPLHF. The CDR3 DNA is TGTGCCAGCAGGGATCTAGGGTCCCCTAATTCACCCCTCCACTTT.

This clonotype was detected many times. This chain links TRBV12-3 or TRBV12-4 with TRBJ2-3, with 11 bases identical to TRBD2. J lost 4 bases, V lost 3 bases, and 9 bases had no gene match. This CDR3 is 17 amino acids long. The CDR3 spells CASSFPRLAGPPDTQYF. The CDR3 DNA sequence: TGTGCCAGCAGTTTCCCCCGACTAGCGGGGCCCCCAGATACGCAGTATTTT.

The gene calls are TRBV13 and TRBJ2-3; D remains unclear. The CDR3 is 15 residues long. Germline CDR1 is PRHDT and CDR2 is FYEKMQ (reference sequence). Trimming shortened V by 5 bases and J by 1 base, and 13 bases separated the two germline ends. CDR3 in DNA: TGTGCCAGCAGCCAAGCAGTGTTGGGCACAGATACGCAGTATTTT. It codes for CASSQAVLGTDTQYF.

The rearrangement uses TRBV2 and TRBJ2-1; D might be TRBD2 (5 bases). Trimming removed 6 bases at V and 13 bases at J, with 16 bases between. Looked up from germline, CDR1 is SNHLY and CDR2 is FYNNEI. CDR3 length: 12 amino acids. CDR3 nucleotides: TGTGCCAGCAGGCCCGGTGGGAGTAACCAGTTCTTC. This encodes CASRPGGSNQFF.

The chain joins TRBV12-3 or TRBV12-4 to TRBJ2-5, with D possibly TRBD2 on 6 matching bases. The V end lost 3 bases, the J end lost 5 bases, and 16 bases lay between the germline ends. The CDR3 runs 15 residues. For the CDR3, the DNA is TGTGCCAGCAGTTTCGTGGGGGGTGTCAGGGAGACCCAGTACTTC. Translation gives CASSFVGGVRETQYF.

This clonotype has just a few counts. This chain links TRBV7-2 with TRBJ1-2; the match to TRBD1 covers 9 bases. Trimming at V came to 5 bases and at J to 4 bases, leaving 5 bases not matched to a gene. Germline CDR1 and CDR2: SGHTA and FQGNSA. There are 14 residues in the CDR3. The CDR3, as DNA: TGTGCCAGCAGCATGGGACAGGGAGCCTATGGCTACACCTTC. Amino acid sequence: CASSMGQGAYGYTF.

This clonotype was seen a handful of times. J is TRBJ1-1 and V is TRBV6-6; 8 positions agree with TRBD1. This CDR3 has 10 residues. With 4 bases clipped from V and 11 bases from J, the junction kept 0 bases outside the gene matches. CDR1 and CDR2 (germline): MNHNY, SVGAGI (reference sequence). The CDR3, as DNA: TGTGCCAGCAGTTGGGACAGGGCTTTCTTT. It translates to CASSWDRAFF.

The CDR3 sequence: CALGPPGGQPQHF. As DNA, the CDR3 is TGTGCCCTCGGACCCCCGGGGGGACAGCCCCAGCATTTT. V and J are TRBV28 and TRBJ1-5; a possible D gene is TRBD1 (5 bases). The V and J ends lost 11 bases and 7 bases respectively, with 18 bases between them. CDR1 and CDR2 (germline): MDHEN, SYDVKM. The CDR3 has 13 amino acids.

This clonotype was seen more than once but under ten times. The chain combines TRBV6-1 with TRBJ2-7, with D uncertain. CDR1 is MNHNS and CDR2 is SASEGT in the germline V gene. The CDR3 sequence is 12 residues long. Trimming pared 7 bases from V and 2 bases from J, leaving 9 bases between. In nucleotides, the CDR3 is TGTGCCAGCATAGGCGGAACCTACGAGCAGTACTTC. Translated: CASIGGTYEQYF.

This clonotype has only a few counts. This chain connects TRBV5-1 to TRBJ2-3; a weak D match, TRBD1 (5 bases). Germline-derived CDR1 and CDR2 are SGHRS and YFSETQ. CDR3 size: 15 residues. Trimming left V 2 bases short and J 3 bases short, with 13 bases between. The CDR3 sequence is CASSFRSGLTDTQYF. DNA for the CDR3: TGCGCCAGCAGCTTTCGCTCAGGGTTGACAGATACGCAGTATTTT.

The V gene is TRBV5-4, the J gene TRBJ2-7; 9 bases agree with TRBD2. J was trimmed by 2 bases and V by 1 base; bases with no gene match: 4. The CDR3 length is 15 residues. Germline V CDR1 and CDR2: SGHNT, YYREEE (reference sequence). CDR3 DNA sequence: TGTGCCAGCAGCTTGTCTAGCGGGAAGACCTACGAGCAGTACTTC. Protein sequence: CASSLSSGKTYEQYF.

This clonotype has a count of ten or more. V and J are TRBV28 and TRBJ2-5; 8 bases align to TRBD2. The closer fit of TRBJ2-7 to the DNA end suggests the J call may be wrong. The CDR3 runs to 13 residues. CDR1 and CDR2 (germline): MDHEN, SYDVKM. The CDR3 protein is CASRQAGANEQYF. CDR3 coding DNA: TGTGCCAGCAGGCAAGCGGGAGCCAACGAGCAGTACTTC.

This clonotype was seen a handful of times. The chain combines TRBV5-1 with TRBJ2-1; D remains unclear. Trimming shortened V by 4 bases and J by 0 bases, and 11 bases separated the two germline ends. Germline values: CDR1 SGHRS, CDR2 YFSETQ. CDR3 size: 15 residues. As DNA, the CDR3 is TGCGCCAGCAGCCCCTACCGATACTCCTACAATGAGCAGTTCTTC. This sequence encodes CASSPYRYSYNEQFF.